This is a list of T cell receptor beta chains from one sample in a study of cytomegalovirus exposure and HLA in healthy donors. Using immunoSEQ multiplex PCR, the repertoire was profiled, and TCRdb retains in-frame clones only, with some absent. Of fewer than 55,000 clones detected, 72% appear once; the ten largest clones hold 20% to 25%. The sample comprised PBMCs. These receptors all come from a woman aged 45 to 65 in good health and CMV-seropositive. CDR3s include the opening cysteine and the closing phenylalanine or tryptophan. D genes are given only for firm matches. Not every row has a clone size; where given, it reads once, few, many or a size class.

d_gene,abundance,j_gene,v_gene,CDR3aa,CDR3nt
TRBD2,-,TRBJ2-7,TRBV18,CASSPGLDYEQYF,TGTGCCAGCTCACCGGGACTAGACTACGAGCAGTACTTC
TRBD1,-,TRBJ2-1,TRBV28,CASRHPGTDNEQFF,TGTGCCAGCAGACACCCCGGGACAGACAATGAGCAGTTCTTC
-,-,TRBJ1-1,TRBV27,CASSPLEGLNTEAFF,TGTGCCAGCAGTCCCCTCGAGGGCTTGAACACTGAAGCTTTCTTT
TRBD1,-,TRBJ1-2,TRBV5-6,CASSPDRGSYGYTF,TGTGCCAGCAGCCCCGACAGGGGTAGCTATGGCTACACCTTC
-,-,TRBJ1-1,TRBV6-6,CASSYNEDTEAFF,TGTGCCAGCAGTTACAATGAGGACACTGAAGCTTTCTTT
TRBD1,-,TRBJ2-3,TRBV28,CASSLGTGRTDTQYF,TGTGCCAGCAGCCTGGGGACAGGCCGCACAGATACGCAGTATTTT
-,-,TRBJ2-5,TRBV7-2,CASKPGGSRETQYF,TGTGCCAGCAAGCCGGGTGGGTCCCGGGAGACCCAGTACTTC
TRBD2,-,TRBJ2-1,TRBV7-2,CASSKGLAGAYEQFF,TGTGCCAGCAGCAAAGGACTAGCGGGAGCCTATGAGCAGTTCTTC
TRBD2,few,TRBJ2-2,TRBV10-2,CAGIPAGRNTGELFF,TGCGCCGGAATCCCAGCGGGGAGGAACACCGGGGAGCTGTTTTTT
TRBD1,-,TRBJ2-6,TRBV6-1,CASSWDRAGANVLTF,TGTGCCAGCAGTTGGGACAGGGCTGGGGCCAACGTCCTGACTTTC
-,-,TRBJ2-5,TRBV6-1,CASTGQTGQETQYF,TGTGCCAGCACGGGACAAACGGGGCAAGAGACCCAGTACTTC
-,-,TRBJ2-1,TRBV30,CAWKGGYNEQFF,TGTGCCTGGAAGGGCGGGTACAATGAGCAGTTCTTC
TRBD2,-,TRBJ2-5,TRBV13,CASSSGLAGETQYF,TGTGCCAGCAGCTCAGGACTAGCGGGAGAGACCCAGTACTTC
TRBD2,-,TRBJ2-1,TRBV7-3,CASSSSTSGYNEQFF,TGTGCCAGCAGCTCTTCGACTAGCGGCTACAATGAGCAGTTCTTC